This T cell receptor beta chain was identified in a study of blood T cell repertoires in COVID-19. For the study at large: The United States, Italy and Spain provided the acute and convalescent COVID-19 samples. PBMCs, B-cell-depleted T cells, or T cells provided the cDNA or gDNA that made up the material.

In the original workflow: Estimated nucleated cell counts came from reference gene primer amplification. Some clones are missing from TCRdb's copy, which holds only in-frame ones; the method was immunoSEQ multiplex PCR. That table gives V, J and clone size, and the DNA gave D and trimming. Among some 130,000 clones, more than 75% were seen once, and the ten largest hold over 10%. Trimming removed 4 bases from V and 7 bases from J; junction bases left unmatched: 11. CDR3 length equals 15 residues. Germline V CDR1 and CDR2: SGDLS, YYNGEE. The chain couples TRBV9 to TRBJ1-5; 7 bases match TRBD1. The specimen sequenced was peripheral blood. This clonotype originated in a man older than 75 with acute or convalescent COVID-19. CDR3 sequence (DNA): TGTGCCAGCAGCATAGGAACAGGGGCCGGGCAGCCCCAGCATTTT. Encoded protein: CASSIGTGAGQPQHF. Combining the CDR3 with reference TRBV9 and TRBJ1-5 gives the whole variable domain DSGVTQTPKHLITATGQRVTLRCSPRSGDLSVYWYQQSLDQGLQFLIQYYNGEERAKGNILERFSAQQFPDLHSELNLSSLELGDSALYFCASSIGTGAGQPQHFGDGTRLSIL.